This T cell receptor (beta chain) was sequenced for a study of cytomegalovirus exposure and HLA in healthy donors listed by TCRdb under 2017. Study-level background: In an earlier analysis of some 610 of the donors, 250 to 350 Gb of sequence data and 120 million or so unique TCR beta sequences from about 190 million T cells were reported. Of the 300 to 450 genotyped donors, approximately 80% fell in the genetic ancestry cluster associated with self-reported Caucasian donors. Alongside the repertoire data, information on donor age, sex, ethnicity and CMV serostatus was compiled. The number of typed donors differed by locus: roughly 620-640 for A, B, C, DRB1 and DQB1; 522 for DQA1; fewer than 610 for DPA1; and around 490 for DPB1. The study combined high-throughput TCR immunosequencing, statistical association of individual TCRs with disease status, and machine learning to predict cytomegalovirus infection status. Among about 400 genotyped donors of the cohort, an average of around 240,000 unique TCR beta nucleotide sequences was sequenced per donor, of which roughly 18% were non-productive. Because of strong linkage in the cohort, roughly five DR-DQ haplotypes were treated as single units for association and clustering. About 300 gigabases of sequencing data and approximately 85 million unique TCR sequences were included in an early release covering around 600 HLA-typed donors. Every discovery cohort repertoire had been produced on one sequencing platform. In a later analysis, previously published TCR beta repertoires from 550 to 700 donors were re-analyzed and high-resolution HLA genotyping was added so that TCR occurrence patterns could be studied. In the later analysis, no new phenotypic data were used to find candidate immune exposures; instead, reliance was placed on TCR beta sequences and their occurrence across donors. The study profiled the T cell repertoires of 550 to 700 subjects by immunosequencing and related them to cytomegalovirus serostatus. An earlier analysis of around 540 of the donors applied high-throughput TCR beta sequencing to assess whether each TCR beta V gene segment acted as functional or pseudogenic. Genome-wide SNP genotypes for about three fifths of the roughly 670 donors were used in a later genetic analysis, which treated that subset as a discovery cohort. The study aimed to test whether signatures of past pathogen exposure could be identified by cataloging public T cell receptors. HLA typing covered class I and class II loci at four-digit resolution. Besides the first cohort of 666 subjects, a separate validation cohort made up of over a hundred different subjects was used.

Unmatched junction bases come to 6, with V trimmed by 5 bases and J by 7 bases. The CDR3 goes from the cysteine to the phenylalanine over 13 residues. This entry keeps only the CDR3 DNA: 39 bases, framed from base 1. Per the germline V gene, MNHNS is the CDR1 and SASEGT is the CDR2. Worth noting for this clone: Its antigen is not yet known. Base qualities are not provided; no much larger clone lies one nucleotide away.

The library was generated by the immunoSEQ multiplex PCR assay. For the multiplex PCR, a mixture combining 60 forward primers for TCR Vbeta segments and 13 reverse primers for TCR Jbeta segments was used. The CDR3 region of rearranged TCR beta genes was amplified from genomic DNA with a multiplex PCR assay. On the Illumina HiSeq System, the amplified TCR beta libraries were sequenced as 87-base-pair reads. As for the authors' bioinformatics: Across the 670 or so repertoires, a later analysis counted some 80 million unique TCR beta chains, 8.5 million to 12 million of which were shared by at least two donors. A nearest-neighbor algorithm error-corrected the raw reads and collapsed the reads into unique sequences, merging closely related sequences to remove PCR and sequencing errors. To assign V, D and J gene segments, CDR3 sequences were aligned to IMGT reference sequences. For a sequence to be retained, at least a six-nucleotide match to both a V gene segment and a J gene segment was required. Rearrangements were called productive when the CDR3 lacked stop codons and stayed in frame with V and J; all others were non-productive. CDR3 was defined by IMGT convention, running from the second conserved V-encoded cysteine to the conserved J-encoded phenylalanine. Sequences without an unambiguous match to a single V gene segment were excluded from the earlier analysis of about 630 of the donors. An earlier analysis of several hundred of the donors classified V segments as functional when productive rearrangements were above 56.7% and as segregating when the standard deviation between donors was above 5%. To diagnose cytomegalovirus status from the catalog of TCR beta chain sequences, a statistical classification framework was built. A later analysis assigned V and J genes by comparing TCR nucleotide sequences with IMGT/GENE-DB human TR gene sequences. Using the TCRdist pipeline, a later analysis assigned CDR3 sequences along with most-parsimonious VDJ recombination scenarios. In a later analysis, each TCR beta chain was defined by its CDR3 amino acid sequence together with its V-gene family, and reads without a unique V-gene family were excluded. As a way to deal with suspected cross-contamination and a sequencing artifact, a later analysis dropped nearly 600 nucleotide sequences that were highly shared and had low generation probability. For each public chain, a later analysis derived a clonal expansion index from normalized ranks of inferred template counts within each repertoire. A later analysis computed generation probabilities with a VDJ recombination model fitted to out-of-frame rearrangements, and checked the results against IGoR. A later analysis scored TCR-TCR, TCR-HLA and TCR-CMV co-occurrence with hypergeometric tests, applying a repertoire-size bias correction to TCR pairs. In a later analysis, false discovery rates were estimated by permuting HLA or CMV assignments 20 times. In a later analysis, co-occurring TCRs were grouped with DBSCAN, and TCRdist sequence similarity was added when clustering was performed within HLA-allele-positive subsets. Co-occurrence clustering excluded repertoires with fewer than 30,000 or more than 120,000 public chains, plus five with anomalous nucleotide sharing. Sourced from immuneACCESS, this table was stored by TCRdb with only in-frame sequences that have V and J called. A share of the clones is absent; for the studies checked, an unresolved V gene accounts for under half, and the remainder has no known explanation. Clonal size and the V and J genes are those of that table, whereas D and trimming came from the DNA. This sample holds about 130,000 clones; 80% were observed only once. 1% of the sample is taken by the ten largest.

On the study overall, not on this receptor specifically: Because some donors lacked HLA typing at each locus, the association tests relied only on the typed subset. In a later analysis, HLA-associated TCR beta chains were found to be more clonally expanded and to have lower generation probabilities than equally common non-associated chains. In vitro tests confirmed that three of the cytomegalovirus-associated TCR beta chains recognize cytomegalovirus antigens. A cluster of highly shared sequence variants was judged likely to be a technical artifact of the sequencing pipeline. CMV serostatus was the only immune exposure information available for the cohort. In an earlier analysis of 587 of the donors, most TCR beta V segments appeared in productive rearrangements about 87% or about 30% of the time, broadly matching IMGT annotations. V-gene and J-gene trimming of TCR beta chains was associated with a missense DCLRE1C variant in a later genetic analysis, and the association was replicated in an independent cohort. About 17 rarely observed V segments, including chromosome 9 orphons, were excluded from the earlier analysis of about 500 of the donors because counts were too low. Most TCR sequences were seen in very few donors, while some public TCRs were found in many individuals. In a later analysis, TCR association rates were found to vary across HLA loci, with the most associated TCRs seen for DRB1 alleles and the fewest for HLA-C alleles. When HLA alleles, especially DR and DQ, strongly co-occurred, TCR associations were difficult to assign to individual alleles. The authors suggested that the approach could potentially be extended to other disease states and immunological phenotypes. According to a later genetic analysis, donors in an Asian-associated ancestry cluster had fewer N-insertions in productive TCRs than the approximately 710-donor mean. Correlated functional status among segregating V segments might reflect linkage disequilibrium, but an unknown experimental factor could not be ruled out. Roughly uniform sequencing depth across donors was assumed in presence/absence analyses, although this assumption may not hold. A later analysis associated about 17,000 TCR beta sequences with specific HLA alleles at a false discovery rate of 0.05. A total of 150 to 200 TCR beta chains were listed by the study as associated with cytomegalovirus. A further reported finding was that TCR beta sequences accurately predicted the HLA-A and HLA-B alleles for most subjects in the first cohort. Because the 87-base-pair reads could not distinguish some IMGT-functional V segments, including TRBV6-2 and TRBV6-3, those segments were excluded. A later analysis reported that several top co-occurrence clusters appeared linked to parvovirus B19, influenza, CMV and Epstein-Barr virus. In a later analysis, most CMV-associated TCR beta chains were found to appear HLA-restricted, with HLA associations seemingly driven largely by CMV exposure. The classifier was reported to diagnose cytomegalovirus status with high specificity and sensitivity in both the original cohort and the validation cohort. In this cohort, only TCR beta chains were sequenced, and detectable features were limited by the absence of alpha or paired-chain data.

In total, 600 or so healthy bone marrow donors made up the cohort. At the time of sampling, all cohort members were nominally healthy, though unrecorded immune exposures were likely present. The donor tested CMV seronegative and was one of the 352 seronegative cohort members. A peripheral blood sample was provided by each donor, and peripheral blood mononuclear cells were used for TCR beta sequencing. Genomic DNA was extracted from the blood cell samples with the Qiagen DNeasy Blood Extraction Kit. Sequenced sample: PBMCs. The chain was built from TRBV6-1 and TRBJ2-7; the central 9 bases match TRBD1. The sequence was obtained from a man aged 35 to 55 in good health and CMV-seronegative. The base sequence is TGTGCCAGCAGTCCCGGGACAGGGTGGGAGCAGTACTTC. Its translation reads: CASSPGTGWEQYF.